The present TCR beta chain was sequenced within a study of T cell repertoires in cytomegalovirus infection (dated by TCRdb to between 2018 and 2021). Notes on the research overall: The HLA type of each donor mattered for the analysis, because public TCR beta signatures pointed to carriage of CMV infection along with the matching HLA type.

Counted from cysteine to phenylalanine, this CDR3 has 14 amino acids. CDR3 DNA only is kept here, 42 bases in frame from base 1. CDR1 and CDR2 (PRHDT, FYEKMQ) derive from the germline V gene (reference sequence). V is clipped by 5 bases and J by 7 bases, and the sequence between their germline boundaries is 14 bases long. What the work shows at the level of the full study, not this receptor alone: The ex vivo response was dominated by HLA-C-restricted CMV-specific TCR beta clonotypes, which also provided the single most frequent clonotype in two of eight donors. Cumulative frequency of public TCR beta family members discriminated carriers of CMV infection plus the relevant HLA type in this cohort and an independent roughly 340-donor cohort.

About this clonotype: Its target antigen remains unknown. No clone much larger than this one lies a single base away; base qualities are absent.

The data were produced on an Illumina HiSeq 1500. TCRdb ran its own pipeline on the public reads, namely fastp trimming at Q25 and MiXCR clone calling, and kept in-frame beta chains. Each entry is one CDR3 protein sequence, shown with its most common DNA and genes. The sample data list approximately 630,000 distinct CDR3 sequences, and approximately 24% of these were observed just once. 7.5% to 9% of the sample is taken by the ten largest. The source is a human donor in good health (CMV status not recorded). Some clones in this sample may be carry-over from other donors' samples. Specimen: CD8+ T cells from PBMCs. The chain links TRBV13 with TRBJ1-4, with TRBD1 as a weak D call on 5 bases. The CDR3 protein sequence reads: CASSHSGRAEKLFF. The nucleotides are TGTGCCAGCAGCCACTCCGGCAGGGCTGAAAAACTGTTTTTT.